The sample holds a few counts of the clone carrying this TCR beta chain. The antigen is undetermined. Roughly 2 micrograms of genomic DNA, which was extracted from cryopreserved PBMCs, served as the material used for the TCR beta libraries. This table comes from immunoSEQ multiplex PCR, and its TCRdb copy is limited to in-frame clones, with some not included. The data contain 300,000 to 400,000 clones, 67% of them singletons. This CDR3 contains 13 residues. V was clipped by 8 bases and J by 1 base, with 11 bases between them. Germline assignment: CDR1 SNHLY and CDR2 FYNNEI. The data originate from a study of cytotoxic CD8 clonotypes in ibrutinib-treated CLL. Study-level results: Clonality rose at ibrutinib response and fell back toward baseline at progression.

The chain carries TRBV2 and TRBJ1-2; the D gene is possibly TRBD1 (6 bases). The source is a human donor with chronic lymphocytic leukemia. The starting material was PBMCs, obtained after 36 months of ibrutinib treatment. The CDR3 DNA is TGTGCCAGCCCCCGGACAGTTAACTATGGCTACACCTTC. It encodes CASPRTVNYGYTF.